This T cell receptor (beta chain) was found in a study of T cell responses to AZD1222 COVID-19 vaccine. Whole-study results and caveats: Most donors were white British and more were female, and clonal diversity was possibly underestimated.

Of note for this clone: The antigen is undetermined.

Clones were read by immunoSEQ multiplex PCR, and TCRdb kept only the in-frame ones, dropping some. The sample has some 120,000 clones, 88% seen once; the top ten hold around 8%. Germline-derived CDR1 and CDR2 are MNHEY and SVGAGI. V shed 5 bases and J shed 4 bases, with 8 bases lying between them. This CDR3 is built from 12 residues. The source material was peripheral blood, sampled on day 0 of AZD1222 vaccination. This TCR was sampled from an adult in good health. The rearrangement joins TRBV6-5 to TRBJ1-1; the D is unclear. CDR3 sequence: CASSPGGTEAFF. The CDR3 DNA is TGTGCCAGCAGTCCTGGTGGCACTGAAGCTTTCTTT.